Shown below are 32 T cell receptor beta chains from a single sample sequenced in a study of OX40 agonist ivuxolimab in advanced cancers. TCRdb's copy holds only in-frame clones and misses some; the assay was immunoSEQ multiplex PCR. The data hold fewer than 90,000 clones, with around nine tenths observed a single time. Sample: CD4+ or CD8+ T cells sorted from blood, taken in a trial of the OX40 agonist ivuxolimab. Receptors were obtained from an adult with an advanced solid tumor such as melanoma, head and neck, liver or kidney cancer.

The chain couples TRBV6-1 to TRBJ2-3, with D maybe TRBD2 (5 bases). The CDR3 is 13 residues long. V was shortened by 2 bases and J by 9 bases, with 12 bases between the two germline ends. Germline CDR1 and CDR2: MNHNS and SASEGT. The CDR3: CASSELSSGTQYF. The DNA of the CDR3 is TGTGCCAGCAGTGAACTGTCGTCGGGAACGCAGTATTTT.

The chain has TRBV2 and TRBJ1-1; 7 bases are shared with TRBD1. J was trimmed by 1 base and V by 6 bases; bases with no gene match: 2. CDR3 length equals 13 residues. Germline-derived CDR1 and CDR2 are SNHLY and FYNNEI. CDR3 DNA sequence: TGTGCCAGCAGGGGACAGCAGAACACTGAAGCTTTCTTT. This translates into CASRGQQNTEAFF.

The V gene is TRBV30, the J gene TRBJ1-6; D is possibly TRBD1 (6 bases). The CDR3 length is 14 residues. Trimming took off 3 bases at V and 9 bases at J, with 15 bases between the two ends. CDR1 is GTSNPN, CDR2 SVGIG, per germline (reference sequence). CDR3 DNA sequence: TGTGCCTGGAGAGCGAGGACAGTAGGTTCACCCCTCCACTTT. This sequence encodes CAWRARTVGSPLHF.

The chain couples TRBV7-9 to TRBJ1-6, with a possible D match to TRBD1 (5 bases). The germline gives CDR1 SEHNR, CDR2 FQNEAQ (reference sequence). CDR3 length equals 17 residues. V lost 7 bases and J 3 bases, leaving 19 bases between the germline ends. In DNA, the CDR3 is TGTGCCAGCACCGACTGGAACCAGGGACTCTATAATTCACCCCTCCACTTT. Its protein product is CASTDWNQGLYNSPLHF.

This chain links TRBV6-6 with TRBJ2-3; unclear D gene. The CDR3 loop spans 12 amino acids. V was trimmed by 7 bases and J by 0 bases, leaving 5 bases between them. The germline V gene has CDR1 MNHNY and CDR2 SVGAGI (reference sequence). The chain's CDR3 is CASTPSTDTQYF. DNA for the CDR3: TGTGCCAGCACCCCGAGCACAGATACGCAGTATTTT.

This rearrangement joins TRBV27 to TRBJ1-6; D unresolved. The CDR3 covers 14 residues. CDR1 is MNHEY, CDR2 SMNVEV, per germline (reference sequence). V shed 3 bases and J shed 5 bases, with 8 bases lying between them. CDR3 protein: CASSFRTNNSPLHF. The CDR3 region has the DNA TGTGCCAGCAGTTTCCGTACAAATAATTCACCCCTCCACTTT.

This chain links TRBV11-1 with TRBJ1-2; D is unresolved. Germline V gene data show CDR1 as SGHAT and CDR2 as FQDESV (reference sequence). Trimming removed 0 bases at V and 5 bases at J, with 10 bases between. The CDR3 is 14 residues long. The CDR3 loop is CASSLAETPYGYTF. CDR3 DNA: TGTGCCAGCAGCTTAGCGGAGACGCCGTATGGCTACACCTTC.

V and J are TRBV18 and TRBJ1-1; 9 bases agree with TRBD1. From germline, CDR1 is KGHSH and CDR2 LQKENI. Trimming removed 4 bases from V and 0 bases from J; junction bases left unmatched: 6. The CDR3 runs 16 residues. The CDR3, as DNA: TGTGCCAGCTCACTGGGGACAGGGCGGGTGAACACTGAAGCTTTCTTT. Its translation is CASSLGTGRVNTEAFF.

This clone has only one observation. This chain uses TRBV19 with TRBJ1-5; D not certain. The CDR3 loop spans 13 amino acids. Germline CDR1 LNHDA, CDR2 SQIVND (reference sequence). Trimming pared 5 bases from V and 7 bases from J, leaving 12 bases between. CDR3 sequence: CASSPPQEQPQHF. DNA for the CDR3: TGTGCCAGTAGTCCCCCCCAGGAGCAGCCCCAGCATTTT.

This chain connects TRBV12-2 to TRBJ2-1; the table gives TRBD1 as D, unverified against the DNA. TRBV12-2 is reported as a pseudogene. The CDR3 loop spans 13 amino acids. CDR3 sequence reads: CASRLDRVNEQFF. CDR3 bases: TGTGCAAGTCGTCTGGACAGGGTGAATGAGCAGTTCTTC.

The genes are TRBV7-3 and TRBJ2-5; no firm D call. Germline V gene lookup returns CDR1 SGHTA and CDR2 FQGTGA. The CDR3 contains 13 residues. Trimming pared 2 bases from V and 4 bases from J, leaving 8 bases between. CDR3 in DNA: TGTGCCAGCAGCTTAGTTCACAGAGAGACCCAGTACTTC. Translated: CASSLVHRETQYF.

The CDR3 here is CASSPDRAGGNTIYF. The CDR3 DNA follows: TGTGCCAGCTCACCGGACAGGGCGGGTGGAAACACCATATATTTT. J is TRBJ1-3 and V is TRBV18, with 8 bases aligning to TRBD1. The CDR3 runs to 15 residues. Germline CDR1 KGHSH, CDR2 LQKENI. J was trimmed by 3 bases and V by 3 bases; bases with no gene match: 4.

In this sample, this clone turned up once. The gene calls are TRBV11-2 and TRBJ2-5; possible D gene TRBD1, 6 bases. CDR3 length: 17 amino acids. V was clipped by 2 bases and J by 2 bases, with 18 bases between them. Germline lookup yields CDR1 SGHAT and CDR2 FQNNGV. As DNA, the CDR3 is TGTGCCAGCAGCTTATTACACAGGGCGACCCGGCAAGAGACCCAGTACTTC. Amino acids: CASSLLHRATRQETQYF.

This chain joins TRBV5-4 and TRBJ1-2; D is possibly TRBD1 (5 bases). This CDR3 contains 14 residues. Germline loops: CDR1 SGHNT, CDR2 YYREEE (reference sequence). V dropped 2 bases and J dropped 4 bases, with 12 bases sitting between them. The CDR3 protein is CASSFFPGTYGYTF. For the CDR3, the DNA is TGTGCCAGCAGCTTTTTCCCAGGGACCTATGGCTACACCTTC.

The chain is built from TRBV7-2 and TRBJ1-1; no definite D call. This CDR3 spans 13 amino acids. Germline loops: CDR1 SGHTA, CDR2 FQGNSA. V shed 3 bases and J shed 5 bases, with 10 bases lying between them. The chain's CDR3 is CASSFSGRTEAFF. The CDR3 nucleotides read TGTGCCAGCAGCTTTTCCGGTAGGACTGAAGCTTTCTTT.

This clone was detected only a few times. CDR3 coding DNA: TGTGCCAGCAGCTTATGGGACACCCGTTCCTTTTGGGGTTCACCCCTCCACTTT. Translated: CASSLWDTRSFWGSPLHF. This rearrangement joins TRBV7-8 to TRBJ1-6; D is perhaps TRBD1 (6 bases). The CDR3 runs to 18 residues. Germline-derived CDR1 and CDR2 are SGHVS and FQNEAQ. Trimming removed 2 bases from V and 9 bases from J, with 23 bases in between.

The chain has TRBV5-1 and TRBJ2-7; 7 bases are shared with TRBD1. From germline, CDR1 is SGHRS and CDR2 YFSETQ. The CDR3 is 15 amino acids. V shed 3 bases, J shed 4 bases, and the junction held 10 bases outside the gene matches. CDR3 loop: CASSSDPGGKYEQYF. The CDR3 region has the DNA TGCGCCAGCAGCTCAGACCCAGGGGGAAAGTACGAGCAGTACTTC.

This chain uses TRBV5-1 with TRBJ2-1; TRBD1 matches 7 bases. Unmatched junction bases numbered 7, after V lost 4 bases and J lost 0 bases. Germline-derived CDR1 and CDR2 are SGHRS and YFSETQ. The CDR3 runs to 16 residues. CDR3 nucleotide sequence: TGCGCCAGCAGCCCGAGGGACAGCAGCTCCTACAATGAGCAGTTCTTC. Its translation: CASSPRDSSSYNEQFF.

A single count supports this clone. The chain links TRBV19 to TRBJ1-4; D not resolved. CDR1 and CDR2 (germline): LNHDA, SQIVND (reference sequence). V lost 0 bases and J lost 5, with 10 bases in between. The CDR3 is made up of 15 amino acids. In DNA, the CDR3 is TGTGCCAGTAGTATAGATCCAGGAACCAATGAAAAACTGTTTTTT. It is translated as CASSIDPGTNEKLFF.

J is TRBJ2-3 and V is TRBV6-5; D is perhaps TRBD2 (6 bases). V lost 4 bases to trimming and J lost 9 bases, with 8 bases between them. This CDR3 spans 11 amino acids. Germline V CDR1 and CDR2: MNHEY, SVGAGI. The DNA of the CDR3 is TGTGCCAGCAGTTGGAGGGGAACGCAGTATTTT. This gives the protein CASSWRGTQYF.

The V and J genes are TRBV6-6 and TRBJ1-2; D possibly corresponds to TRBD1 (5 bases). Trimming took off 5 bases at V and 2 bases at J, with 9 bases between the two ends. Germline V gene sequence: CDR1 MNHNY, CDR2 SVGAGI (reference sequence). The length of the CDR3 is 13 residues. CDR3 loop: CASSGEGNYGYTF. The CDR3 DNA follows: TGTGCCAGCAGTGGCGAGGGGAACTATGGCTACACCTTC.

This sequence joins TRBV5-4 and TRBJ1-6, with 10 bases lining up with TRBD1. The CDR3 loop spans 15 amino acids. J lost 7 bases, V lost 4 bases, and 5 bases had no gene match. Germline loops: CDR1 SGHNT, CDR2 YYREEE (reference sequence). This CDR3 is CASSGTGAGNSPLHF. The CDR3 region has the DNA TGTGCCAGCAGCGGGACAGGGGCTGGGAATTCACCCCTCCACTTT. Full variable domain (rest looked up from reference TRBV5-4 and TRBJ1-6): ETGVTQSPTHLIKTRGQQVTLRCSSQSGHNTVSWYQQALGQGPQFIFQYYREEENGRGNFPPRFSGLQFPNYSSELNVNALELDDSALYLCASSGTGAGNSPLHFGNGTRLTVT.

The CDR3 region is CASSIGRGPAEAFF. In DNA form, the CDR3 reads TGTGCCAGTAGTATCGGCAGGGGGCCTGCTGAAGCTTTCTTT. V usage is TRBV19 and J usage is TRBJ1-1; 8 positions match TRBD1. Germline V gene sequence: CDR1 LNHDA, CDR2 SQIVND (reference sequence). This CDR3 is built from 14 residues. Trimming at V came to 3 bases and at J to 6 bases, leaving 6 bases not matched to a gene.

This chain uses TRBV30 with TRBJ2-7, with 9 bases identical to TRBD1. The germline gives CDR1 GTSNPN, CDR2 SVGIG (reference sequence). V lost 5 bases, J lost 3 bases, and 8 bases stayed unmatched. The CDR3 extends over 14 amino acids. The CDR3 sequence: CAWGGLGQGYEQYF. CDR3 bases: TGTGCCTGGGGGGGCTTGGGACAGGGCTACGAGCAGTACTTC.

The sample holds one count of this clone. V is TRBV5-1 and J is TRBJ1-4; D ambiguous. Trimming cost V 0 bases and J 5 bases, with 14 bases left between them. There are 16 residues in the CDR3. Germline values: CDR1 SGHRS, CDR2 YFSETQ. The CDR3 nucleotides read TGCGCCAGCAGCTTGGGGGCGAGGTCGGGGAATGAAAAACTGTTTTTT. It codes for CASSLGARSGNEKLFF.

V usage is TRBV27 and J usage is TRBJ1-6; no clear D gene. The germline CDR1 and CDR2 sequences are MNHEY and SMNVEV (reference sequence). Trimming took 1 base from V and 14 from J, leaving 12 bases between them. This CDR3 comprises 13 residues. DNA for the CDR3: TGTGCCAGCAGTTTATTGATAGGGTCATCCCTCCACTTT. Protein: CASSLLIGSSLHF.

As DNA, the CDR3 is TGTGCCAGCACCCAACAACCACAATTCCGGAGTACCCAACGTTGGGGCTACACCTTC. Translated, it gives CASTQQPQFRSTQRWGYTF. This chain links TRBV21-1 with TRBJ1-2. TRBV21-1 has pseudogene status. The CDR3 contains 19 residues.

V usage is TRBV10-3 and J usage is TRBJ2-3; no reliable D call. The CDR3 has 13 amino acids. Trimming removed 10 bases at V and 1 base at J, with 12 bases between. Germline V gene lookup returns CDR1 ENHRY and CDR2 SYGVKD. The CDR3 spells CATLHQGTDTQYF. The CDR3 coding sequence is TGTGCCACCCTTCACCAGGGCACAGATACGCAGTATTTT.

The rearrangement uses TRBV5-4 and TRBJ2-1; 8 bases map to TRBD2. The V segment lost 0 bases and the J segment 7 bases; nucleotides outside the gene matches: 6. The germline V gene has CDR1 SGHNT and CDR2 YYREEE (reference sequence). There are 15 residues in the CDR3. This chain's CDR3 is CASSLVISGENEQFF. CDR3 DNA: TGTGCCAGCAGCTTGGTTATTAGCGGGGAGAATGAGCAGTTCTTC.

This clone was seen a few times. This rearrangement joins TRBV4-2 to TRBJ2-4; 10 bases line up with TRBD1. Germline V gene data show CDR1 as LGHNA and CDR2 as YNFKEQ. V trimming: 2 bases; J trimming: 8 bases; junction bases outside the gene matches: 12. This CDR3 is 17 amino acids long. CDR3 nucleotide sequence: TGTGCCAGCAGCCAAACCGGGACAGGGGCGGGGAGGGACATTCAGTACTTC. Its protein product is CASSQTGTGAGRDIQYF.

This chain joins TRBV7-9 and TRBJ2-6; 7 nucleotides match TRBD2. The CDR3 sequence is 16 residues long. J lost 4 bases, V lost 3 bases, and 6 bases had no gene match. Germline values: CDR1 SEHNR, CDR2 FQNEAQ (reference sequence). The CDR3 sequence: CASSLGGGYGANVLTF. CDR3 bases: TGTGCCAGCAGCTTGGGCGGGGGATACGGGGCCAACGTCCTGACTTTC.

This clone is a singleton in its sample. This chain uses TRBV2 with TRBJ2-1; tentatively, D is TRBD2 (6 bases). V was cut by 9 bases and J by 8 bases, with 11 bases left in between. The germline V gene encodes CDR1 SNHLY and CDR2 FYNNEI. The CDR3 loop spans 11 amino acids. The CDR3 region has the DNA TGTGCCAGTCGGGAGTGGCATGAGCAGTTCTTC. Translation gives CASREWHEQFF.